Listed below are T cell receptor beta chains from one sample, sequenced in a study of CD8 T cells in Susac syndrome. TCRdb re-called the immunoSEQ multiplex PCR reads through MiXCR, storing one row per CDR3 protein. The sample consists of around 110,000 distinct CDR3 sequences, just under 95% of them appearing once. Material: CD8+ T cells from PBMCs. The receptors derive from a human donor with Susac syndrome. CDR3s include the opening cysteine and the closing phenylalanine or tryptophan. Not all rows give a size; the values are once, few, many and, for expanded clones, a class.

V: TRBV20-1
size: -
CDR3: CSASVRASGGDTQYF

V: TRBV29-1
size: -
CDR3: CSVDRTQLAHSYNEQFF

V: TRBV19
size: -
CDR3: CASSILQPNQPQHF

V: TRBV29-1
size: -
CDR3: CSVVGGPSYEQYF

V: TRBV29-1
size: once
CDR3: CSVLEDRGNNYGYTF

V: TRBV10-3
size: -
CDR3: CAISGSSADTQYF

V: TRBV9
size: -
CDR3: CASSVGGGSGWTSYEQYF

V: TRBV25-1
size: -
CDR3: CASSDATDSNQPQHF

V: TRBV2
size: -
CDR3: CASSEGASGGPRYNEQFF

V: TRBV9
size: -
CDR3: CASSHTGAGANVLTF

V: TRBV5-6
size: -
CDR3: CASSWGADSEAFF

V: TRBV10-2
size: -
CDR3: CATRQQGLNQPQHF

V: TRBV10-2
size: -
CDR3: CASGWTLNNEQFF

V: TRBV7-9
size: -
CDR3: CASRQSESSYNSPLHF

V: TRBV5-8
size: -
CDR3: CASSFGTGVNQPQHF

V: TRBV27
size: -
CDR3: CASSSGTKGYEQYF

V: TRBV7-9
size: -
CDR3: CASSLVDLGASGYTF

V: TRBV4-3
size: -
CDR3: CASSQDPQGVFGYTF

V: TRBV19
size: -
CDR3: CASSPLRDRGLGEQFF

V: TRBV12-3/TRBV12-4
size: -
CDR3: CASSQKTDRAYGETQYF

V: TRBV6-5
size: -
CDR3: CASKGDSYEQYF

V: TRBV4-1
size: -
CDR3: CASSQREQEAETQYF

V: TRBV10-3
size: once
CDR3: CAISEPSSARNEQFF

V: TRBV25-1
size: -
CDR3: CASSSDRGGTDTQYF

V: TRBV27
size: -
CDR3: CASTNGYEQYF

V: TRBV29-1
size: -
CDR3: CSVETERTDTGELFF

V: TRBV29-1
size: -
CDR3: CSVEISYEQYF

V: TRBV3-1
size: -
CDR3: CASSQALGGGISYEQYF

V: TRBV29-1
size: -
CDR3: CSVEGGVYNEQFF

V: TRBV27
size: -
CDR3: CASSSYAGELFF

V: TRBV5-4
size: -
CDR3: CASSPRGGQAYGYTF

V: TRBV7-9
size: -
CDR3: CASSLEGRQDTEAFF

V: TRBV4-1
size: few
CDR3: CASSQGGTANTEAFF

V: TRBV27
size: -
CDR3: CASSSQDREDYGYTF

V: TRBV19
size: -
CDR3: CASSIRELATEGEQYF

V: TRBV19
size: -
CDR3: CASTPVVGDIQYF

V: TRBV29-1
size: -
CDR3: CSAAGQGSGQPQHF

V: TRBV7-9
size: -
CDR3: CASSHRDRGYEQYF

V: TRBV4-3
size: -
CDR3: CASSHAQGDLGSPLHF

V: TRBV29-1
size: -
CDR3: CSVELGDSQETQYF

V: TRBV29-1
size: -
CDR3: CSVEAGGGPRTEQFF

V: TRBV29-1
size: -
CDR3: CSAQLAGGYTQYF

V: TRBV11-3
size: -
CDR3: CASSVGYTEAFF

V: TRBV29-1
size: -
CDR3: CSVSRDTEAFF

V: TRBV24-1
size: -
CDR3: CATSNPLTGTDTQYF

V: TRBV3-1
size: -
CDR3: CASSQDRAGGQFRTQYF

V: TRBV20-1
size: -
CDR3: CSAGTAYEQYF

V: TRBV4-1
size: -
CDR3: CASSQVGSNSPLHF

V: TRBV11-1
size: -
CDR3: CASSLVPRGVQETQYF

V: TRBV5-1
size: -
CDR3: CASSPQLRTDLDGYTF

V: TRBV4-2
size: -
CDR3: CASSQEKTSGYYGYTF

V: TRBV27
size: -
CDR3: CASTALAVSTDTQYF

V: TRBV7-9
size: -
CDR3: CASSSPLAHRTGELFF

V: TRBV5-1
size: -
CDR3: CASRPPGGNNEQFF

V: TRBV12-3/TRBV12-4
size: once
CDR3: CASSFGGANEQYF

V: TRBV30
size: -
CDR3: CAWSATGDEQFF

V: TRBV20-1
size: -
CDR3: CSTDNHGGGYTF

V: TRBV4-1
size: -
CDR3: CASSQEPRNTEAFF

V: TRBV7-9
size: -
CDR3: CASSLANSGVYNEQFF